This T cell receptor (beta chain) stems from a study of tumor-infiltrating lymphocytes in primary liver carcinoma listed by TCRdb under 2017. Regarding the complete study: Of the five patients (three men and two women, aged 30 to 69 years), four had hepatocellular carcinoma and one had combined HCC and intrahepatic cholangiocarcinoma. Each sample produced roughly 3.5 to 7.5 million productive TCRbeta reads, and read depth showed no significant difference between tissue types. The study combined TCRbeta repertoire sequencing, expression microarrays and whole-exome sequencing across five regions of each liver tumor, with adjacent normal tissue and blood. A total of roughly 35 specimens from 5 patients, comprising 25 or so tumor regions, 5 adjacent noncancerous liver tissues and 5 peripheral blood samples, were covered by TCRbeta repertoire sequencing. The five patients had tumors staged T1-T3 N0M0, with maximum diameters ranging from roughly 4 to 10 cm. High reproducibility was observed for the technical replicate repertoires, with mean shared-clone rates approximately 0.9 and correlation coefficients above 0.95.

Without any cell sorting, total RNA and DNA were extracted together from around 18-30 mg of bulk tissue using the AllPrep DNA/RNA mini kit. Surgical resection was performed in China between November 2015 and 2016 on a few patients with histopathologically diagnosed primary liver carcinoma. At the time of sampling, the patients had chronic HBV infection and had not received any treatment. Fresh tumor and adjacent tissue pieces were bisected; one half was stored in RNAlater at -80°C, the other sent for histology. This clonotype was observed at least ten times. Its antigen remains unidentified. No much larger clone exists at a distance of one base, and base qualities are not known. V is shortened by 0 bases, J by 0 bases, and the region joining them spans 3 bases. From the cysteine up to the phenylalanine, the CDR3 has a length of 14 residues. Of all the DNA, just the CDR3 is kept, 42 bases in frame from base 1. The germline V gene provides CDR1 SGHRS and CDR2 YFSETQ.

TCRbeta-specific cDNA was reverse-transcribed from 500 ng total RNA using a constant-region primer and ProtoScript II reverse transcriptase. Construction of the TCRbeta libraries relied on three nested rounds of multiplex PCR, following a slightly modified ARM-PCR procedure. Multiplex TRBV1-TRBV30 forward primers and a Cbeta reverse primer were used in the first two PCR rounds, each of which was run for around 10 cycles. A final 25-cycle PCR with Deep VentR polymerase added sample barcodes and Illumina adapters. Before sequencing, amplicons of 200-500 bp were purified from gel using a QIAquick gel extraction kit. TCRbeta amplicons were sequenced on an Illumina HiSeq 2500 with 250-bp paired-end reads. The original methods were these. To recover full CDR3 sequences, reads were quality-trimmed using Trimmomatic v0.33 and paired reads were then merged using FLASH v1.2.11. MiGEC v1.2.1b assigned V, D and J germline segments to the rearranged TCRbeta sequences. VDJtools v1.0.0 computed clonotype statistics and Shannon-Wiener diversity indices. Except for diversity analysis, only the 250 most abundant clonotypes of each sample were used in subsequent analyses to reduce sampling bias. TCRdb's own reprocessing of the public reads used fastp at Q25 and MiXCR and kept productive beta chains. All rows with the same CDR3 protein become a single entry with the most common DNA and genes. It is TCRdb's table, rather than the study itself, that gives the V and J calls and clone size. Here the sample has over 100,000 distinct CDR3 sequences; about two thirds occur a single time. 8.1% of the sample belongs to the ten largest clones.

What the research found in general, with its limitations: Pairs of tumor regions showed greater repertoire overlap (mean roughly 35%) than tumor-adjacent pairs (about 17%) or tumor-blood pairs (approximately 15%), which is consistent with antigen-driven expansion. Since the samples were bulk and unsorted, there was no way to compare CD4+ and CD8+ T cell repertoires. With just four or five patients in the study, the authors point out that the findings should be validated in a larger study. Compared with blood, tumors had a significantly larger share of the repertoire taken up by the top 250 clones (p = 0.039). Only the TCR beta chain was sequenced, which likely underestimates true repertoire diversity because unpaired alpha chains were not captured.

The sequence is built from TRBV5-1 and TRBJ1-4, with the D segment identity uncertain. The source is a woman aged 55-70 years with primary liver carcinoma and hepatitis B virus infection. Sequencing input: tumor-adjacent normal liver tissue. The DNA sequence reads TGCGCCAGCAGCTTGGTCGCAACTAATGAAAAACTGTTTTTT. It is translated as CASSLVATNEKLFF.